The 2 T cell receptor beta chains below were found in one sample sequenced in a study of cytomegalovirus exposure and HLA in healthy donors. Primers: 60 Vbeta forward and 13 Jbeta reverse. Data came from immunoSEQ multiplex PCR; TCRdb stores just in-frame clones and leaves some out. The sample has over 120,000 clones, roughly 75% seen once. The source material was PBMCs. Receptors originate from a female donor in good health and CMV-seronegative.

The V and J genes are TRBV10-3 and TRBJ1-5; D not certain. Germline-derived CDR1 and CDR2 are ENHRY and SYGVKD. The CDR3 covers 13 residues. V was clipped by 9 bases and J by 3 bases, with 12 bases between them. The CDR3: CAIALRSNQPQHF. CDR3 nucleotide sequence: TGTGCCATAGCCCTACGATCCAATCAGCCCCAGCATTTT.

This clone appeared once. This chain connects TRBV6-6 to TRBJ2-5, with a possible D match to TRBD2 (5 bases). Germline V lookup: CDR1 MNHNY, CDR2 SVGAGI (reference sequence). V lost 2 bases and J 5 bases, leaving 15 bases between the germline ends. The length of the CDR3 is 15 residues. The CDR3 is CASSYVTSRRETQYF. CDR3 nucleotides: TGTGCCAGCAGTTACGTCACATCCCGGAGGGAGACCCAGTACTTC.